What follows are 26 T cell receptor beta chains derived from one specimen sequenced in a study of blood T cell repertoires in COVID-19. This table comes from immunoSEQ multiplex PCR, and its TCRdb copy is limited to in-frame clones, with some not included. The sample carries 490,000 or so clones, approximately 91% recorded once. The sample was PBMCs or T cells enriched from blood (not recorded which). These receptors were taken from a woman in her sixties who had recovered from COVID-19.

The V gene is TRBV20-1, the J gene TRBJ2-2; D is ambiguous. Germline lookup yields CDR1 DFQATT and CDR2 SNEGSKA (reference sequence). The CDR3 is made up of 13 amino acids. V was cut by 6 bases and J by 2 bases, with 10 bases left in between. The CDR3 region has the DNA TGCAGTGCAAGTCTAGGAAACACCGGGGAGCTGTTTTTT. It codes for CSASLGNTGELFF.

About this clone itself: The sample contains more than one DNA sequence encoding this CDR3. V gene TRBV5-1 combines with J gene TRBJ1-1; no definite D call. Germline V gene sequence: CDR1 SGHRS, CDR2 YFSETQ. This CDR3 has 14 amino acids. V shed 0 bases and J shed 1 base, with 7 bases lying between them. CDR3 protein: CASSLGAGNTEAFF. The CDR3 bases are TGCGCCAGCAGCTTGGGTGCCGGGAACACTGAAGCTTTCTTT.

The chain links TRBV5-6 to TRBJ1-2; 10 nucleotides align to TRBD1. V was pared by 4 bases and J by 8 bases, with 5 bases of the junction left unmatched. The CDR3 length is 13 residues. Germline assignment: CDR1 SGHDT and CDR2 YYEEEE. CDR3 nucleotide sequence: TGTGCCAGCAGCCTGGGACAGGGGAACGGCTACACCTTC. It yields the protein CASSLGQGNGYTF.

This chain joins TRBV2 and TRBJ1-6; D unclear. The ends were cut back, 3 bases at V and 0 bases at J, with 6 bases in the middle. Germline CDR1 SNHLY, CDR2 FYNNEI. This CDR3 has 15 amino acids. This CDR3 is CASSDSSSYNSPLHF. Here the CDR3 DNA reads TGTGCCAGCAGTGACTCTAGCTCCTATAATTCACCCCTCCACTTT.

The chain uses TRBV7-9 and TRBJ1-3; 8 bases align to TRBD1. Per the germline V gene, CDR1 is SEHNR and CDR2 is FQNEAQ (reference sequence). The CDR3 has 17 residues. V lost 1 base, J lost 0 bases, and 5 bases stayed unmatched. The chain's CDR3 is CASSLGLGQDSGNTIYF. DNA for the CDR3: TGTGCCAGCAGCTTAGGTCTGGGACAGGACTCTGGAAACACCATATATTTT.

This chain connects TRBV11-2 to TRBJ2-3; 8 positions agree with TRBD1. Trimming at V came to 3 bases and at J to 3 bases, leaving 8 bases not matched to a gene. Looked up from germline, CDR1 is SGHAT and CDR2 is FQNNGV. The CDR3 is 16 residues long. In DNA form, the CDR3 reads TGTGCCAGCAGCTTGGACAGGGTGGGGGGAACAGATACGCAGTATTTT. It yields the protein CASSLDRVGGTDTQYF. The full variable domain, rest sourced from reference TRBV11-2 and TRBJ2-3, is EAGVAQSPRYKIIEKRQSVAFWCNPISGHATLYWYQQILGQGPKLLIQFQNNGVVDDSQLPKDRFSAERLKGVDSTLKIQPAKLEDSAVYLCASSLDRVGGTDTQYFGPGTRLTVL.

The table lists this clone with a count of one. This chain links TRBV10-3 with TRBJ2-3; D gene ambiguous. V shed 4 bases and J shed 6 bases, with 5 bases lying between them. CDR3 length: 11 amino acids. CDR1 ENHRY and CDR2 SYGVKD come from the germline V gene. CDR3 sequence (DNA): TGTGCCATCAGTGCTCGGGATACGCAGTATTTT. Translated: CAISARDTQYF.

This chain uses TRBV10-3 with TRBJ1-1, with D unresolved. The CDR3 spans 15 residues. The germline V and J ends were trimmed by 0 bases and 3 bases, with 11 bases remaining between them. Germline loops: CDR1 ENHRY, CDR2 SYGVKD. The CDR3 nucleotides are TGTGCCATCAGTGAGTCGAAGGGAGTGTACACTGAAGCTTTCTTT. This gives the protein CAISESKGVYTEAFF.

The rearrangement joins TRBV7-2 to TRBJ1-3, with a possible D match to TRBD1 (5 bases). The V end lost 5 bases, the J end lost 7 bases, and 18 bases lay between the germline ends. The germline CDR1 and CDR2 sequences are SGHTA and FQGNSA. This CDR3 spans 15 amino acids. In nucleotides, the CDR3 is TGTGCCAGCAGCCTAGACAGTTTATTTCGGAACACCATATATTTT. This gives the protein CASSLDSLFRNTIYF.

The chain recombines TRBV15 with TRBJ2-2, with 10 bases fitting TRBD1. The CDR3 totals 15 residues. The V segment lost 5 bases and the J segment 5 bases; nucleotides outside the gene matches: 5. Looked up from germline, CDR1 is LNHNV and CDR2 is YYDKDF (reference sequence). Written as DNA, the CDR3 is TGTGCCACCAGCGTAGGGACAGGGGCTACCGGGGAGCTGTTTTTT. This gives the protein CATSVGTGATGELFF.

The CDR3 coding sequence is TGTGCCAGCCAACCCGGGACAGGGAACCACGAGCAGTACTTC. Translation: CASQPGTGNHEQYF. This chain joins TRBV27 and TRBJ2-7, with 9 bases fitting TRBD1. With V trimmed by 8 bases and J by 5 bases, 10 bases remained unmatched. Germline CDR1 reads MNHEY; CDR2 reads SMNVEV (reference sequence). The CDR3 contains 14 residues.

V is TRBV4-2 and J is TRBJ2-7, with 7 bases lining up with TRBD1. The length of the CDR3 is 14 residues. Trimming removed 0 bases from V and 6 bases from J; junction bases left unmatched: 5. The germline V gene encodes CDR1 LGHNA and CDR2 YNFKEQ. CDR3 region: CASSQEQGTGEQYF. DNA of the CDR3: TGTGCCAGCAGCCAAGAACAGGGGACGGGCGAGCAGTACTTC.

This chain uses TRBV28 with TRBJ2-7; D might be TRBD1 (6 bases). V was clipped by 6 bases and J by 4 bases, with 16 bases between them. The length of the CDR3 is 14 residues. Per germline, CDR1 MDHEN and CDR2 SYDVKM. Here the CDR3 DNA reads TGTGCCAGCAGACCCCCGGACAGTTATTACGAGCAGTACTTC. Protein sequence: CASRPPDSYYEQYF. The variable domain in full, with the rest retrieved from reference TRBV28 and TRBJ2-7, is DVKVTQSSRYLVKRTGEKVFLECVQDMDHENMFWYRQDPGLGLRLIYFSYDVKMKEKGDIPEGYSVSREKKERFSLILESASTNQTSMYLCASRPPDSYYEQYFGPGTRLTVT.

This clone was observed once. The rearrangement uses TRBV14 and TRBJ1-1, with TRBD1 matching over 8 bases. Germline assignment: CDR1 SGHDN and CDR2 FVKESK. This CDR3 has 14 residues. After removal of 6 bases from V and 5 bases from J, the junction contained 8 bases not matched to a gene. CDR3 DNA: TGTGCCAGCAGAGGACAGGGAAAGGGGACTGAAGCTTTCTTT. The encoded protein is CASRGQGKGTEAFF.

This clone showed up just once. The rearrangement uses TRBV7-8 and TRBJ2-5; D might be TRBD2 (7 bases). The V gene lost 2 bases and the J gene lost 5 bases, with 24 bases spanning the gap. From germline, CDR1 is SGHVS and CDR2 FQNEAQ. The CDR3 spans 18 residues. As DNA, the CDR3 is TGTGCCAGCAGCTTAAGGAGGAGGGTCGGCGGGGGCGGGGAGACCCAGTACTTC. It is translated as CASSLRRRVGGGGETQYF.

The chain uses TRBV24-1 and TRBJ2-7; tentatively, D is TRBD1 (5 bases). With 1 base removed from V and 6 bases from J, the gap between germline ends came to 18 bases. This CDR3 has 16 amino acids. Germline assignment: CDR1 KGHDR and CDR2 SFDVKD. The chain's CDR3 is CATSDLGQGNPPEQYV. The CDR3 bases are TGTGCCACCAGTGATTTAGGGCAGGGAAATCCGCCCGAGCAGTACGTC.

J is TRBJ2-1 and V is TRBV28; D unresolved. The CDR3 contains 19 residues. The germline V gene has CDR1 MDHEN and CDR2 SYDVKM. V lost 1 base and J 0 bases, leaving 19 bases between the germline ends. The CDR3 spells CASSLYGRMGSTSYNEQFF. In nucleotides, the CDR3 is TGTGCCAGCAGTTTATATGGCAGGATGGGCTCGACCTCCTACAATGAGCAGTTCTTC.

The CDR3 coding sequence is TGTGCCAGCAGCTTTCAGGGGACCTATGGCTACACCTTC. Translation gives CASSFQGTYGYTF. The rearrangement links TRBV7-8 to TRBJ1-2; perhaps TRBD1 as D (6 bases). The V and J ends lost 3 bases and 4 bases respectively, with 9 bases between them. The CDR3 spans 13 residues. Germline V lookup: CDR1 SGHVS, CDR2 FQNEAQ.

The chain combines TRBV7-8 with TRBJ1-5, with TRBD1 as a possible D gene (5 bases). Germline V gene data show CDR1 as SGHVS and CDR2 as FQNEAQ. This CDR3 has 15 amino acids. The V end was cut by 4 bases, the J end by 3 bases, with 13 bases between. The CDR3 DNA is TGTGCCAGCAGCTCAGAGACAGTCCCCAATCAGCCCCAGCATTTT. It codes for CASSSETVPNQPQHF. Filled out from reference TRBV7-8 and TRBJ1-5, the complete variable domain reads GAGVSQSPRYKVAKRGQDVALRCDPISGHVSLFWYQQALGQGPEFLTYFQNEAQLDKSGLPSDRFFAERPEGSVSTLKIQRTQQEDSAVYLCASSSETVPNQPQHFGDGTRLSIL.

This chain uses TRBV11-2 with TRBJ1-1; 7 bases agree with TRBD1. V lost 3 bases and J lost 2; bases outside the gene matches: 12. From germline, CDR1 is SGHAT and CDR2 FQNNGV. The CDR3 length is 17 residues. The CDR3 coding sequence is TGTGCCAGCAGCTTTGACAGGGCGCAAATAAGCAACACTGAAGCTTTCTTT. The encoded protein is CASSFDRAQISNTEAFF.

In the case of this clone: The sample contains more than one DNA sequence encoding this CDR3. The J gene is TRBJ1-3, the V gene TRBV6-5; weak D call: TRBD1 (6 bases). CDR1 and CDR2 (germline): MNHEY, SVGAGI. V lost 5 bases, J lost 0 bases, and 8 bases lay in between. The CDR3 covers 14 residues. The CDR3 region is CASSQGFSGNTIYF. CDR3 sequence (DNA): TGTGCCAGCAGTCAGGGGTTCTCTGGAAACACCATATATTTT.

About this clone: Other DNA sequences in the same sample also yield this CDR3. The gene calls are TRBV7-2 and TRBJ1-1, with 9 bases that match TRBD1. V shed 5 bases and J 5 bases; nucleotides not matched to a gene: 6. CDR1 SGHTA and CDR2 FQGNSA come from the germline V gene. The CDR3 consists of 14 residues. CDR3 loop: CASSLQGARTEAFF. CDR3 coding DNA: TGTGCCAGCAGCCTACAGGGGGCGAGGACTGAAGCTTTCTTT.

The chain employs TRBV6-2 or TRBV6-3 and TRBJ2-7; weak D call: TRBD1 (5 bases). V was pared by 6 bases and J by 6 bases, with 9 bases between. This CDR3 has 11 amino acids. CDR1 is MNHEY, CDR2 SVGEGT, per germline. In DNA, the CDR3 is TGTGCCAGCAGCTTAGGGGTCGAGCAGTACTTC. As protein: CASSLGVEQYF.

The chain couples TRBV6-5 to TRBJ2-4, with a weak D call TRBD1 (6 bases). The germline gives CDR1 MNHEY, CDR2 SVGAGI. Trimming took off 6 bases at V and 4 bases at J, with 10 bases between the two ends. CDR3 length: 13 amino acids. Here the CDR3 DNA reads TGTGCCAGCAGCCATGACAGGAAAAACATTCAGTACTTC. Its translation is CASSHDRKNIQYF.

The V call is TRBV5-4, the J call TRBJ1-3; D is unclear. The CDR3 is 14 residues long. CDR1 SGHNT and CDR2 YYREEE come from the germline V gene (reference sequence). With 0 bases removed from V and 9 bases from J, the gap between germline ends came to 13 bases. Here the CDR3 DNA reads TGTGCCAGCAGCTTGGGATGGTCCGAGGGCACCATATATTTT. Protein sequence: CASSLGWSEGTIYF.

The chain joins TRBV2 to TRBJ2-7; D remains ambiguous. The V gene lost 6 bases and the J gene lost 6 bases, with 9 bases spanning the gap. The CDR3 loop spans 11 amino acids. Germline V CDR1 and CDR2: SNHLY, FYNNEI. CDR3 bases: TGTGCCAGCAGGCGAGGCTCCGAGCAGTACTTC. Translated, it gives CASRRGSEQYF.